This TCR beta chain is from a study of cytomegalovirus exposure and HLA in healthy donors. Regarding the study as a whole: According to an earlier analysis, most TCR beta V segments yielded productive rearrangements about 90% or about 30% of the time.

Of note for this clone: The antigen is unknown.

This cohort consisted of healthy bone marrow donors. 13 Jbeta primers and 60 Vbeta primers were used for the PCR. Some clones are missing from TCRdb's copy, which holds only in-frame ones; the method was immunoSEQ multiplex PCR. The data contain more than 150,000 clones, about four fifths of them singletons. This CDR3 contains 15 residues. Germline V CDR1 and CDR2: SGHTA, FQGNSA. V dropped 5 bases and J dropped 5; count of bases not matched to a gene: 10. V usage is TRBV7-2 and J usage is TRBJ2-7; 9 bases agree with TRBD1. The clonotype was recovered from a girl aged 5-17 years in good health and CMV-seropositive. Sequences were obtained from PBMCs. The CDR3 here is CASSLTGGARNEQYF. CDR3 DNA sequence: TGTGCCAGCAGCCTAACAGGGGGCGCTAGGAACGAGCAGTACTTC. Using reference TRBV7-2 and TRBJ2-7 for the parts outside the CDR3, the full variable domain is GAGVSQSPSNKVTEKGKDVELRCDPISGHTALYWYRQSLGQGLEFLIYFQGNSAPDKSGLPSDRFSAERTGGSVSTLTIQRTQQEDSAVYLCASSLTGGARNEQYFGPGTRLTVT.